This TCR beta chain was documented in a study of blood T cells in healthy people across ages. On this clonotype itself: The target antigen is unknown.

Primers used in a second PCR of roughly 6 to 11 cycles were a sample-barcoded 5' primer and a J-beta primer mix. Unique molecular identifiers of 12 random nucleotides labeled each cDNA. At least 2.5 million CDR3-containing paired-end reads were obtained per sample. MiXCR, run by TCRdb on the 5' RACE reads, gives a single entry per CDR3 protein. Of about 720,000 distinct CDR3 sequences listed, 22% are singletons. General study results and limits: Relative to aged donors, long-lived donors carried more naive CD4+ cells and displayed higher diversity. As age increased, TCR beta diversity per million T cells fell in a roughly linear fashion.

The CDR3 sequence is 16 residues long. CDR1 is DFQATT and CDR2 is SNEGSKA in the germline V gene (reference sequence). This sequence originates from a man between 65 and 79 years old in good health. This sequence joins TRBV20-1 and TRBJ2-7; 13 bases line up with TRBD2. The DNA end is more similar to TRBJ2-1, so the J call may be wrong. The sample taken for sequencing was blood. The DNA of the CDR3 is TGCAGTGCTAGGGGGACTAGCGGGGAGTCTAACGCTGGGCAGTTCTTC. Residues: CSARGTSGESNAGQFF.